Each of the 32 T cell receptor beta chains below was sequenced from the same sample in a study of blood T cell repertoires in COVID-19. The method was immunoSEQ multiplex PCR; TCRdb's version includes in-frame clones alone and lacks a portion of them. The repertoire consists of fewer than 700,000 clones, with 85% to 90% occurring once and the leading ten covering about 8.2%. The sequenced sample consisted of peripheral blood. These receptors originate from a woman between 45 and 60 years old with COVID-19, enrolled during active disease.

The chain recombines TRBV4-2 with TRBJ2-1; maybe TRBD2 (5 bases). Trimming shortened V by 1 base and J by 4 bases, and 5 bases separated the two germline ends. The germline V gene has CDR1 LGHNA and CDR2 YNFKEQ. The CDR3 consists of 13 residues. The CDR3 sequence: CASSQGEYNEQFF. The CDR3 DNA reads TGTGCCAGCAGCCAAGGGGAGTACAATGAGCAGTTCTTC.

With regard to this clone: Additional DNA sequences in this sample encode the identical CDR3. V is TRBV6-5 and J is TRBJ1-1; D is unresolved. The CDR3 loop spans 11 amino acids. Trimming pared 4 bases from V and 3 bases from J, leaving 3 bases between. Germline V lookup: CDR1 MNHEY, CDR2 SVGAGI. DNA of the CDR3: TGTGCCAGCAGTTCATACACTGAAGCTTTCTTT. Encoded protein: CASSSYTEAFF.

The chain joins TRBV6-5 to TRBJ1-5; possibly TRBD1 for D (5 bases). The V end lost 2 bases, the J end lost 7 bases, and 9 bases lay between the germline ends. There are 13 residues in the CDR3. Germline CDR1 reads MNHEY; CDR2 reads SVGAGI. CDR3 coding DNA: TGTGCCAGCAGTTACGCCCGGGGGCAGCCCCAGCATTTT. Translating it yields CASSYARGQPQHF.

This clone occurred a few times. The chain couples TRBV7-3 to TRBJ2-7, with TRBD2 as a possible D gene (6 bases). CDR3 length: 13 residues. Trimming left V 0 bases short and J 6 bases short, with 9 bases between. Germline values: CDR1 SGHTA, CDR2 FQGTGA. The CDR3 protein is CASSLTVGGEQYF. The CDR3 nucleotides read TGTGCCAGCAGCTTAACCGTCGGGGGCGAGCAGTACTTC.

On this clone: Other DNA sequences in the same sample also yield this CDR3. The V call is TRBV2, the J call TRBJ1-4, with 8 bases lining up with TRBD1. V lost 3 bases to trimming and J lost 8 bases; unmatched junction nucleotides: 8. CDR1 is SNHLY, CDR2 FYNNEI, per germline. The CDR3 spans 15 residues. In nucleotides, the CDR3 is TGTGCCAGCAGTGAGATTAGGACAGGGCAGGAAAAACTGTTTTTT. This sequence encodes CASSEIRTGQEKLFF. The full variable domain, rest sourced from reference TRBV2 and TRBJ1-4, is EPEVTQTPSHQVTQMGQEVILRCVPISNHLYFYWYRQILGQKVEFLVSFYNNEISEKSEIFDDQFSVERPDGSNFTLKIRSTKLEDSAMYFCASSEIRTGQEKLFFGSGTQLSVL.

The rearrangement links TRBV7-9 to TRBJ1-1; D is uncertain. CDR1 is SEHNR and CDR2 is FQNEAQ in the germline V gene (reference sequence). V lost 2 bases to trimming and J lost 6 bases, with 4 bases between them. This CDR3 is built from 11 residues. The CDR3 protein is CASSLLPEAFF. The CDR3 DNA follows: TGTGCCAGCAGCTTACTTCCTGAAGCTTTCTTT. The variable domain in full, with the rest retrieved from reference TRBV7-9 and TRBJ1-1, is DTGVSQNPRHKITKRGQNVTFRCDPISEHNRLYWYRQTLGQGPEFLTYFQNEAQLEKSRLLSDRFSAERPKGSFSTLEIQRTEQGDSAMYLCASSLLPEAFFGQGTRLTVV.

This chain connects TRBV28 to TRBJ1-5; D not resolved. The CDR3 extends over 18 amino acids. Looked up from germline, CDR1 is MDHEN and CDR2 is SYDVKM. Between the trimmed V and J ends, which lost 1 base and 5 bases, there was a span of 21 bases. CDR3 DNA: TGTGCCAGCAGTTTATTTGACGGGGTGGCCTTGACTGATCAGCCCCAGCATTTT. It translates to CASSLFDGVALTDQPQHF.

The rearrangement uses TRBV11-3 and TRBJ2-3; 9 nucleotides line up with TRBD2. The V gene's germline CDR1 is SGHNT and CDR2 YENEEA. Germline trimming cut 6 bases from V and 4 bases from J; bases unmatched to any gene: 2. There are 13 residues in the CDR3. The CDR3 sequence is CASSSGSADTQYF. CDR3 nucleotides: TGTGCCAGCAGTAGCGGGAGCGCAGATACGCAGTATTTT.

The chain uses TRBV7-2 and TRBJ2-5; TRBD1 aligns across 11 bases. V was clipped by 6 bases and J by 2 bases; unmatched bases: 5. The CDR3 has 15 amino acids. Germline assignment: CDR1 SGHTA and CDR2 FQGNSA. CDR3 in amino acids: CASSPGQGVQETQYF. In DNA form, the CDR3 reads TGTGCCAGCAGTCCGGGACAGGGGGTTCAAGAGACCCAGTACTTC.

The rearrangement uses TRBV11-3 and TRBJ2-5; tentatively, D is TRBD1 (6 bases). The CDR3 is made up of 13 amino acids. Trimming removed 6 bases at V and 1 base at J, with 9 bases between. CDR1 is SGHNT, CDR2 YENEEA, per germline. In DNA, the CDR3 is TGTGCCAGCAGTAAGGACAGCCAAGAGACCCAGTACTTC. It translates to CASSKDSQETQYF.

This chain links TRBV12-3 or TRBV12-4 with TRBJ2-3; the D is unclear. Trimming took 5 bases from V and 3 from J, leaving 6 bases between them. The length of the CDR3 is 12 residues. The CDR3 DNA is TGTGCCAGCAGTCCTCAGACAGATACGCAGTATTTT. Its translation is CASSPQTDTQYF.

V usage is TRBV5-4 and J usage is TRBJ2-1; D is possibly TRBD1 (5 bases). V gave up 3 bases and J gave up 1 base, with 11 bases separating them. Germline-derived CDR1 and CDR2 are SGHNT and YYREEE (reference sequence). CDR3 length: 15 residues. For the CDR3, the DNA is TGTGCCAGCAGCTCCAGGGAAGGGTCCTACAATGAGCAGTTCTTC. It codes for CASSSREGSYNEQFF. Variable domain in full (rest from reference TRBV5-4 and TRBJ2-1): ETGVTQSPTHLIKTRGQQVTLRCSSQSGHNTVSWYQQALGQGPQFIFQYYREEENGRGNFPPRFSGLQFPNYSSELNVNALELDDSALYLCASSSREGSYNEQFFGPGTRLTVL.

The rearrangement joins TRBV9 to TRBJ1-5; possible D gene TRBD1, 6 bases. CDR1 is SGDLS, CDR2 YYNGEE, per germline. The CDR3 is 14 residues long. V was clipped by 3 bases and J by 3 bases, with 10 bases between them. The chain's CDR3 is CASSGGQNNQPQHF. CDR3 coding DNA: TGTGCCAGCAGCGGTGGACAGAACAATCAGCCCCAGCATTTT.

The V gene is TRBV11-2, the J gene TRBJ1-2; D not certain. Between the trimmed V and J ends, which lost 3 bases and 8 bases, there was a span of 19 bases. The CDR3 is 15 amino acids. Germline assignment: CDR1 SGHAT and CDR2 FQNNGV. This chain's CDR3 is CASSFGEFRLGGYTF. DNA for the CDR3: TGTGCCAGCAGCTTTGGGGAGTTCCGACTGGGAGGCTACACCTTC.

V gene TRBV28 combines with J gene TRBJ1-6, with D perhaps TRBD1 (5 bases). V was pared by 2 bases and J by 8 bases, with 19 bases between. Germline values: CDR1 MDHEN, CDR2 SYDVKM. There are 17 residues in the CDR3. CDR3 coding DNA: TGTGCCAGCAGTTTAGAGTGGGGGGATAGTAACTATTCACCCCTCCACTTT. Translated: CASSLEWGDSNYSPLHF.

The chain recombines TRBV6-6 with TRBJ1-2; D is undetermined. The CDR3 is 12 residues long. Per the germline V gene, CDR1 is MNHNY and CDR2 is SVGAGI (reference sequence). Trimming stripped 0 bases from V and 6 bases from J, with 5 bases between. The CDR3 region is CASSYSADGYTF. Here the CDR3 DNA reads TGTGCCAGCAGTTACTCGGCAGATGGCTACACCTTC.

The chain links TRBV6-5 to TRBJ2-2; 8 nucleotides line up with TRBD1. V gave up 9 bases and J gave up 2 bases; unmatched junction bases: 5. CDR3 length equals 14 residues. Germline V gene sequence: CDR1 MNHEY, CDR2 SVGAGI. The CDR3 coding sequence is TGTGCCAGGTTAGGACAGGGCAACACCGGGGAGCTGTTTTTT. Translating gives CARLGQGNTGELFF.

The CDR3 bases are TGTGCCAGCAGCATAAACCTAGCGGGGCCGGGAGATACGCAGTATTTT. It yields the protein CASSINLAGPGDTQYF. V gene TRBV6-6 combines with J gene TRBJ2-3; 9 positions agree with TRBD2. CDR1 and CDR2 (germline): MNHNY, SVGAGI (reference sequence). The CDR3 runs 16 residues. The V segment lost 6 bases and the J segment 5 bases; nucleotides outside the gene matches: 12.

This rearrangement joins TRBV7-2 to TRBJ2-1; TRBD2 might be the D (5 bases). The length of the CDR3 is 14 residues. Germline lookup yields CDR1 SGHTA and CDR2 FQGNSA. Deletions cut 5 bases from V and 3 bases from J, with 11 bases between. CDR3 in amino acids: CASSLVSGYNEQFF. CDR3 bases: TGTGCCAGCAGCCTCGTGAGCGGCTACAATGAGCAGTTCTTC.

The chain combines TRBV29-1 with TRBJ1-1; D may be TRBD1 (6 bases). CDR1 is SQVTM, CDR2 ANQGSEA, per germline. The V and J ends lost 7 bases and 1 base respectively, with 13 bases between them. This CDR3 region has 13 residues. The chain's CDR3 is CSGTVGWNTEAFF. CDR3 sequence (DNA): TGCAGCGGGACAGTGGGTTGGAACACTGAAGCTTTCTTT. The full variable domain, its missing parts supplied by reference TRBV29-1 and TRBJ1-1, is SAVISQKPSRDICQRGTSLTIQCQVDSQVTMMFWYRQQPGQSLTLIATANQGSEATYESGFVIDKFPISRPNLTFSTLTVSNMSPEDSSIYLCSGTVGWNTEAFFGQGTRLTVV.

The rearrangement uses TRBV6-4 and TRBJ2-1, with D tentatively TRBD1 (5 bases). The CDR3 consists of 15 residues. CDR1 and CDR2 from the germline V gene are MRHNA and SNTAGT. Trimming stripped 4 bases from V and 3 bases from J, with 13 bases between. CDR3 loop: CASSVTTDFYNEQFF. In DNA, the CDR3 is TGTGCCAGCAGTGTTACGACAGATTTCTACAATGAGCAGTTCTTC.

The rearrangement joins TRBV30 to TRBJ1-6; D remains unclear. This CDR3 comprises 11 residues. V lost 8 bases and J 10 bases, leaving 12 bases between the germline ends. CDR1 is GTSNPN and CDR2 is SVGIG in the germline V gene (reference sequence). CDR3 in DNA: TGTGCCCGCCCCTGGGAGTCACCCCTCCACTTT. Its protein is CARPWESPLHF.

The chain joins TRBV6-6 to TRBJ1-1; TRBD1 agrees at 9 bases. J was trimmed by 8 bases and V by 1 base; bases with no gene match: 5. Germline V lookup: CDR1 MNHNY, CDR2 SVGAGI (reference sequence). The CDR3 totals 14 residues. CDR3 in amino acids: CASSYFRDRDEAFF. Written as DNA, the CDR3 is TGTGCCAGCAGTTACTTCCGGGACAGGGACGAAGCTTTCTTT.

This chain uses TRBV2 with TRBJ1-5; D is perhaps TRBD1 (5 bases). Trimming left V 4 bases short and J 5 bases short, with 12 bases between. Germline values: CDR1 SNHLY, CDR2 FYNNEI. CDR3 length: 14 amino acids. The CDR3 region has the DNA TGTGCCAGCAGTGTGGGGCAGGGCTATCAGCCCCAGCATTTT. This gives the protein CASSVGQGYQPQHF.

The CDR3 region is CASSSLMGHDSPLHF. CDR3 bases: TGTGCCAGCAGTTCACTAATGGGACACGATTCACCCCTCCACTTT. V gene TRBV6-5 combines with J gene TRBJ1-6; maybe TRBD1 (6 bases). Germline values: CDR1 MNHEY, CDR2 SVGAGI. Trimming left V 4 bases short and J 8 bases short, with 15 bases between. The CDR3 consists of 15 residues.

The chain couples TRBV30 to TRBJ1-4; TRBD1 might be the D (6 bases). The germline V gene has CDR1 GTSNPN and CDR2 SVGIG (reference sequence). The CDR3 runs 14 residues. The ends were cut back, 0 bases at V and 5 bases at J, with 10 bases in the middle. In DNA, the CDR3 is TGTGCCTGGAGTGTCCTTACAGGGAATGAAAAACTGTTTTTT. Translated, it gives CAWSVLTGNEKLFF.

The genes are TRBV6-5 and TRBJ1-2, with D uncertain. This CDR3 region has 13 residues. Trimming removed 11 bases from V and 8 bases from J, with 21 bases in between. CDR1 and CDR2 (germline): MNHEY, SVGAGI. The CDR3 reads CAVAVGWRVGYTF. CDR3 in DNA: TGTGCCGTAGCAGTCGGTTGGCGGGTGGGCTACACCTTC.

The genes are TRBV12-5 and TRBJ2-3; a weak D match, TRBD1 (5 bases). Germline lookup yields CDR1 LGHNT and CDR2 FRNRAP. CDR3 size: 13 residues. V lost 6 bases and J lost 2, with 9 bases in between. As DNA, the CDR3 is TGTGCTAGTGGGGGGCGCAACACAGATACGCAGTATTTT. This encodes CASGGRNTDTQYF.

The V call is TRBV29-1, the J call TRBJ1-1, with a tentative D call TRBD1 (5 bases). The CDR3 has 13 amino acids. Germline CDR1 and CDR2: SQVTM and ANQGSEA. With 4 bases removed from V and 5 bases from J, the gap between germline ends came to 14 bases. CDR3 protein: CSVALGGETEAFF. Written as DNA, the CDR3 is TGCAGCGTTGCTCTCGGGGGGGAAACTGAAGCTTTCTTT.

In nucleotides, the CDR3 is TGTGCCTGGAGCAGGGGAAGACTAGCGCAAAGCACAGATACGCAGTATTTT. Translation gives CAWSRGRLAQSTDTQYF. The chain employs TRBV30 and TRBJ2-3, with 8 nucleotides matching TRBD2. V trimming: 3 bases; J trimming: 0 bases; junction bases outside the gene matches: 11. CDR3 length equals 17 residues. Germline CDR1 reads GTSNPN; CDR2 reads SVGIG (reference sequence).

The chain combines TRBV6-5 with TRBJ2-7, with 9 nucleotides matching TRBD2. The CDR3 runs to 15 residues. Germline V gives CDR1 MNHEY, CDR2 SVGAGI. The trim removed 0 bases at V and 4 bases at J, leaving 4 bases unmatched. CDR3 nucleotides: TGTGCCAGCAGTTACTCTCTAGCGGGGCTTTACGAGCAGTACTTC. Its protein product is CASSYSLAGLYEQYF.

This clone came up a few times. V gene TRBV7-3 combines with J gene TRBJ2-3, with 7 nucleotides matching TRBD2. After removal of 5 bases from V and 3 bases from J, the junction contained 8 bases not matched to a gene. CDR3 length equals 15 residues. Germline lookup yields CDR1 SGHTA and CDR2 FQGTGA. In DNA form, the CDR3 reads TGTGCCAGCAGCCCCTCGGGAGGTAGGACAGATACGCAGTATTTT. Its translation: CASSPSGGRTDTQYF.